The 8 T cell receptor beta chains given below trace back to one sample, sequenced in a study of blood T cell repertoires in COVID-19 (dated by TCRdb to 2019 to 2021). The method was the immunoSEQ multiplex PCR assay. What TCRdb holds here is the immuneACCESS table cut down to in-frame rearrangements. Part of the clones is not present; checked against another copy, under half of the missing clones reflect an unresolved V gene, and the others are unexplained. Across this sample there are some 80,000 clones, with under 80% seen only once. The ten top clones hold 20% of the sample. Sequenced: peripheral blood. Source of these receptors: a woman aged 80 or over with active or convalescent COVID-19.

This chain uses TRBV7-3 with TRBJ2-1; possible D gene TRBD1, 6 bases. V shed 5 bases and J shed 8 bases, with 16 bases lying between them. The CDR3 is 14 residues long. Germline V gives CDR1 SGHTA, CDR2 FQGTGA. The CDR3 reads CASSPSSRGYEQFF. The CDR3 nucleotides are TGTGCCAGCAGCCCCTCGTCCAGGGGTTATGAGCAGTTCTTC. The full variable domain, completed using reference TRBV7-3 and TRBJ2-1, is GAGVSQTPSNKVTEKGKYVELRCDPISGHTALYWYRQSLGQGPEFLIYFQGTGAADDSGLPNDRFFAVRPEGSVSTLKIQRTERGDSAVYLCASSPSSRGYEQFFGPGTRLTVL.

The V and J genes are TRBV4-3 and TRBJ1-4; D uncertain. Trimming left V 3 bases short and J 2 bases short, with 16 bases between. The V gene's germline CDR1 is LGHNA and CDR2 YSLEER. This CDR3 is built from 17 residues. The CDR3 reads CASSQSRGRGTNEKLFF. The CDR3 DNA is TGCGCCAGCAGCCAGAGCCGAGGGAGAGGGACTAATGAAAAACTGTTTTTT.

In this sample, this clone turned up once. This chain uses TRBV5-1 with TRBJ1-6; D is undetermined. V shed 5 bases and J shed 10 bases, with 13 bases lying between them. CDR1 is SGHRS and CDR2 is YFSETQ in the germline V gene. This CDR3 has 13 amino acids. CDR3 sequence: CASREGLGSPLHF. CDR3 sequence (DNA): TGCGCCAGCAGGGAGGGCTTAGGGTCACCCCTCCACTTT.

This clone was observed a handful of times. CDR3 protein: CASSWTGIGSPLHF. In DNA, the CDR3 is TGTGCCAGCAGCTGGACAGGGATCGGCTCACCCCTCCACTTT. This chain connects TRBV5-4 to TRBJ1-6, with 8 bases identical to TRBD1. CDR1 and CDR2 (germline): SGHNT, YYREEE (reference sequence). V lost 3 bases to trimming and J lost 10 bases; unmatched junction nucleotides: 6. The CDR3 sequence is 14 residues long.

This clone was recorded only once. V gene TRBV12-5 combines with J gene TRBJ1-5, with D possibly matching TRBD1 (5 bases). In germline, CDR1 is LGHNT, CDR2 FRNRAP. Trimming pared 1 base from V and 0 bases from J, leaving 10 bases between. This CDR3 is built from 16 residues. The CDR3 reads CASGLARENSNQPQHF. CDR3 in DNA: TGTGCTAGTGGTTTGGCCAGGGAAAATAGCAATCAGCCCCAGCATTTT. The whole variable domain, filled in from reference TRBV12-5 and TRBJ1-5, reads DARVTQTPRHKVTEMGQEVTMRCQPILGHNTVFWYRQTMMQGLELLAYFRNRAPLDDSGMPKDRFSAEMPDATLATLKIQPSEPRDSAVYFCASGLARENSNQPQHFGDGTRLSIL.

This clone was detected ten times or more. This chain connects TRBV3-1 (or the pseudogene TRBV3-2) to TRBJ1-4; 9 nucleotides align to TRBD1. The CDR3 runs 16 residues. Germline V lookup: CDR1 LGHDT, CDR2 YNNKEL (reference sequence). V shed 4 bases and J 4 bases; nucleotides not matched to a gene: 7. CDR3: CASSPGQGWVNEKLFF. The CDR3 DNA reads as TGTGCCAGCAGCCCGGGACAGGGCTGGGTTAATGAAAAACTGTTTTTT.

V and J are TRBV7-2 and TRBJ2-5; D is perhaps TRBD2 (5 bases). Per the germline V gene, CDR1 is SGHTA and CDR2 is FQGNSA. CDR3 length: 15 amino acids. Deletions cut 10 bases from V and 2 bases from J, with 20 bases between. CDR3 sequence (DNA): TGTGCCATCCGCGAGTGGGAGCGCTTACAAGAGACCCAGTACTTC. This gives the protein CAIREWERLQETQYF.

J is TRBJ1-5 and V is TRBV27; D is possibly TRBD1 (5 bases). V was trimmed by 2 bases and J by 5 bases, leaving 10 bases between them. CDR1 and CDR2 (germline): MNHEY, SMNVEV (reference sequence). The CDR3 runs to 14 residues. CDR3 bases: TGTGCCAGCAGTTTAACACCAGGGTATCAGCCCCAGCATTTT. It encodes CASSLTPGYQPQHF.